This T cell receptor beta chain was identified during a study of cytomegalovirus exposure and HLA in healthy donors. Primers for the PCR totalled 60 Vbeta and 13 Jbeta. Clones were read by immunoSEQ multiplex PCR, and TCRdb kept only the in-frame ones, dropping some. This table has 95,000 to 150,000 clones, 75% to 90% appearing once. Germline CDR1 reads SEHNR; CDR2 reads FQNEAQ (reference sequence). The germline V and J ends were trimmed by 3 bases and 6 bases, with 9 bases remaining between them. This CDR3 is 12 amino acids long. The rearrangement joins TRBV7-9 to TRBJ2-7, with D maybe TRBD2 (6 bases). The material sequenced was PBMCs. The clonotype was recovered from a man aged 30-40 years in good health and CMV-seronegative. CDR3: CASSFSGGEQYF. The CDR3 DNA sequence: TGTGCCAGCAGCTTCTCCGGGGGCGAGCAGTACTTC.